This T cell receptor (beta chain) came from a study of beta chain features in type 1 diabetes. General study results and limits: In every one of the four CD4+ subsets, TCRB CDR3s were moderately but significantly shorter in Type 1 diabetes patients.

The CDR3 runs 12 residues. Germline V CDR1 and CDR2: MDHEN, SYDVKM. V was clipped by 2 bases and J by 4 bases, with 5 bases between them. The authors reverse transcribed all of the isolated RNA, so sequencing captured expressed TCRB transcripts. This table comes from immunoSEQ multiplex PCR, and its TCRdb copy is limited to in-frame clones, with some not included. The data contain 400,000 or so clones, 9.6% of them singletons. As to this clone: Its antigen is not identified.

This chain links TRBV28 with TRBJ1-2, with no clear D. The TCR was taken from a man aged 25-45 years with type 1 diabetes. Source material: central memory CD4+ T cells from blood. CDR3 loop: CASSLRSYGYTF. CDR3 in DNA: TGTGCCAGCAGTTTACGCAGCTATGGCTACACCTTC.